This entry lists 20 T cell receptor beta chains sequenced from one sample in a study of early T cells in non-severe SARS-CoV-2 infection. TCRdb independently ran MiXCR on the 5' RACE reads; one entry per CDR3 protein. The sample yields 65,000 to 85,000 distinct CDR3 sequences, 9% to 10% seen once. This sample comprised whole blood, obtained at baseline. Receptor source: an adult who was a healthcare worker with PCR-confirmed SARS-CoV-2 infection or an uninfected control (not recorded which).

This clonotype showed up many times. The chain employs TRBV20-1 and TRBJ2-7, with TRBD2 as a possible D gene (5 bases). Trimming left V 4 bases short and J 2 bases short, with 15 bases between. From germline, CDR1 is DFQATT and CDR2 SNEGSKA (reference sequence). The CDR3 consists of 14 residues. CDR3 protein: CSATGKSNAYEQYF. DNA for the CDR3: TGCAGTGCTACGGGAAAAAGTAACGCCTACGAGCAGTACTTC.

This clonotype was detected only a few times. J is TRBJ2-1 and V is TRBV12-3 or TRBV12-4, with TRBD2 matching 12 bases. V gave up 3 bases and J gave up 6 bases; unmatched junction bases: 15. The CDR3 is 19 amino acids. In nucleotides, the CDR3 is TGTGCCAGCAGTTTCAGGGCCCGACTAGCGGGAGTTGCGGCCAATGAGCAGTTCTTC. Encoded protein: CASSFRARLAGVAANEQFF.

This clonotype was counted a few times. The chain joins TRBV12-3 or TRBV12-4 to TRBJ1-4; tentatively, D is TRBD1 (5 bases). The length of the CDR3 is 13 residues. The V end lost 6 bases, the J end lost 7 bases, and 12 bases lay between the germline ends. The CDR3 coding sequence is TGTGCCAGCAGCACAACTCAGGGTGAAAAACTGTTTTTT. It translates to CASSTTQGEKLFF.

There are many counts of this clonotype. The genes are TRBV5-1 and TRBJ2-2, with 11 bases that match TRBD2. The germline CDR1 and CDR2 sequences are SGHRS and YFSETQ. V shed 4 bases, J shed 6 bases, and the junction held 8 bases outside the gene matches. This CDR3 has 16 amino acids. The CDR3 DNA reads TGCGCCAGCAGCCGCGACGGGACTAGCGGCTCCGGGGAGCTGTTTTTT. Protein product: CASSRDGTSGSGELFF.

The chain employs TRBV10-3 and TRBJ2-2; 8 bases fit TRBD2. CDR3 length equals 16 residues. Germline assignment: CDR1 ENHRY and CDR2 SYGVKD. Losses at the gene ends were 6 bases for V and 2 bases for J; bases not matched to a gene: 8. CDR3 sequence reads: CAISAGGSRNTGELFF. The CDR3 DNA reads as TGTGCCATCAGCGCGGGGGGCAGCCGTAACACCGGGGAGCTGTTTTTT.

This clonotype was counted between two and nine times. The CDR3 coding sequence is TGTGCCAGCAGGGGGGACACCCTCACAGATACGCAGTATTTT. It is translated as CASRGDTLTDTQYF. The chain joins TRBV6-5 to TRBJ2-3; TRBD1 is a possible D gene (6 bases). Trimming removed 6 bases at V and 2 bases at J, with 12 bases between. This CDR3 region has 14 residues. Germline V CDR1 and CDR2: MNHEY, SVGAGI.

This clonotype was seen ten or more times. The CDR3 spells CASSPSGSSYEQYF. CDR3 nucleotide sequence: TGTGCCAGCAGCCCTAGCGGGAGCTCCTACGAGCAGTACTTC. V is TRBV7-6 and J is TRBJ2-7; 10 bases map to TRBD2. J gave up 0 bases and V 5 bases, and 1 base lay outside the gene matches. The CDR3 is 14 residues long. CDR1 and CDR2 (germline): SGHVS, FNYEAQ.

This clonotype was counted at least ten times. The chain recombines TRBV28 with TRBJ2-3; D is unclear. V was shortened by 3 bases and J by 7 bases, with 8 bases between the two germline ends. Germline V gene sequence: CDR1 MDHEN, CDR2 SYDVKM. There are 12 residues in the CDR3. The CDR3 DNA reads as TGTGCCAGCAGTTTTCGAAGAAATACGCAGTATTTT. Translated, it gives CASSFRRNTQYF.

This clonotype was seen many times. This chain uses TRBV7-2 with TRBJ1-6; D may be TRBD1 (5 bases). Trimming cost V 4 bases and J 9 bases, with 13 bases left between them. The CDR3 is 14 amino acids. Germline CDR1 reads SGHTA; CDR2 reads FQGNSA. The CDR3, as DNA: TGTGCCAGCAGCTCCGGGGACCTACTTTCACCCCTCCACTTT. Its protein is CASSSGDLLSPLHF.

The chain employs TRBV5-4 and TRBJ1-1, with 7 bases identical to TRBD1. This CDR3 has 15 residues. CDR1 is SGHNT and CDR2 is YYREEE in the germline V gene (reference sequence). Trimming cost V 4 bases and J 10 bases; bases outside gene matches: 16. The CDR3 sequence: CASSPENRGGRGAFF. DNA of the CDR3: TGTGCCAGCAGCCCGGAGAACAGGGGCGGAAGGGGAGCTTTCTTT. Full variable domain (missing parts from reference TRBV5-4 and TRBJ1-1): ETGVTQSPTHLIKTRGQQVTLRCSSQSGHNTVSWYQQALGQGPQFIFQYYREEENGRGNFPPRFSGLQFPNYSSELNVNALELDDSALYLCASSPENRGGRGAFFGQGTRLTVV.

This clonotype was detected ten times or more. V gene TRBV19 combines with J gene TRBJ1-5; D remains unclear. Germline V gene data show CDR1 as LNHDA and CDR2 as SQIVND (reference sequence). V was shortened by 3 bases and J by 5 bases, with 5 bases between the two germline ends. The CDR3 has 12 amino acids. Written as DNA, the CDR3 is TGTGCCAGTAGTATTGGTGATCAGCCCCAGCATTTT. Protein sequence: CASSIGDQPQHF.

This clonotype is medium-sized (0.01 to 0.1%) in the sample. The gene calls are TRBV7-8 and TRBJ2-1, with 9 positions matching TRBD2. CDR1 is SGHVS, CDR2 FQNEAQ, per germline. This CDR3 has 15 residues. Losses at the gene ends were 8 bases for V and 0 bases for J; bases not matched to a gene: 5. In nucleotides, the CDR3 is TGTGCCAGCGGAGGACTAGCGTTCTCCTACAATGAGCAGTTCTTC. Translation: CASGGLAFSYNEQFF.

The table lists this clonotype with a few counts. The chain couples TRBV28 to TRBJ2-7; the D call may be TRBD1 or TRBD2 (5 bases each). The length of the CDR3 is 13 residues. Germline V gene lookup returns CDR1 MDHEN and CDR2 SYDVKM. Between the trimmed V and J ends, which lost 8 bases and 0 bases, there was a span of 11 bases. In nucleotides, the CDR3 is TGTGCCAGCGGGTCAGGGAGCTCCTACGAGCAGTACTTC. It yields the protein CASGSGSSYEQYF.

The sample holds many counts of this clonotype. This sequence joins TRBV12-3 or TRBV12-4 and TRBJ2-7; D uncertain. The germline V and J ends were trimmed by 3 bases and 3 bases, with 3 bases remaining between them. The CDR3 runs 11 residues. CDR3 residues: CASSFGYEQYF. CDR3 coding DNA: TGTGCCAGCAGTTTCGGCTACGAGCAGTACTTC.

This sequence joins TRBV21-1 and TRBJ2-5; the table names TRBD1, a call not compared with the DNA. TRBV21-1 has pseudogene status. This CDR3 region has 14 residues. As DNA, the CDR3 is TGTGCCAGCAGCAGGACAGGGAAGGGAGAGACCCAGTACTTC. Translation: CASSRTGKGETQYF.

This clonotype was counted at least ten times. V and J are TRBV20-1 and TRBJ1-2; tentative D call: TRBD1 (5 bases). The germline CDR1 and CDR2 sequences are DFQATT and SNEGSKA (reference sequence). V shed 2 bases and J shed 4 bases, with 17 bases lying between them. This CDR3 comprises 15 residues. The CDR3 nucleotides are TGCAGTGCTAGACTGGCAGGGAGGAACGGCTATGGCTACACCTTC. As protein: CSARLAGRNGYGYTF.

The CDR3 spells CASSLSGTREGELFF. The CDR3, as DNA: TGTGCCAGCAGCCTGTCCGGGACTCGTGAGGGGGAGCTGTTTTTT. The chain recombines TRBV7-2 with TRBJ2-2; TRBD2 is a possible D gene (6 bases). The length of the CDR3 is 15 residues. Trimming left V 5 bases short and J 8 bases short, with 18 bases between. The germline CDR1 and CDR2 sequences are SGHTA and FQGNSA.

This clonotype was recorded many times. The genes are TRBV6-2 or TRBV6-3 and TRBJ2-2, with 10 bases aligning to TRBD1. V gave up 0 bases and J gave up 4 bases; unmatched junction bases: 2. Germline CDR1 MNHEY, CDR2 SVGEGT. The CDR3 covers 16 residues. In DNA form, the CDR3 reads TGTGCCAGCAGTTACTCGGGACAGGGGACCACCGGGGAGCTGTTTTTT. Translation: CASSYSGQGTTGELFF.

CDR3 sequence (DNA): TGTGCCAGCTCACCATTCGGGACAAACCAAGAGACCCAGTACTTC. Protein sequence: CASSPFGTNQETQYF. The chain has TRBV18 and TRBJ2-5; D might be TRBD1 (6 bases). The CDR3 runs to 15 residues. Germline CDR1 and CDR2: KGHSH and LQKENI. V gave up 2 bases and J gave up 0 bases, with 10 bases separating them.

The chain is built from TRBV20-1 and TRBJ2-7; TRBD2 matches at 11 bases. Germline CDR1 reads DFQATT; CDR2 reads SNEGSKA (reference sequence). The CDR3 is 13 residues long. CDR3 DNA: TGCAGCTTAGCGGGAGGGCCTTCCTACGAGCAGTACTTC. It is translated as CSLAGGPSYEQYF.